The source of this T cell receptor (beta chain) is a study of T-cell memory formation after mild COVID-19. In the study overall: TCR clusters showed largely donor specificity. Study-wide results and caveats: Day 15 to 85 contracting clones showed balanced CD4/CD8; day 15 to 37 expanders favored CD4+.

The CDR3 contains 15 residues. Germline assignment: CDR1 SGHDN and CDR2 FVKESK. V was pared by 0 bases and J by 7 bases, with 12 bases between. The 5'RACE method, run with constant-segment primers, produced TCR alpha and TCR beta cDNA libraries (carrying sample barcodes and UMIs). TCRdb redid the calling of the 5' RACE reads with MiXCR, one entry per CDR3 protein. There are more than 300,000 distinct CDR3 sequences in the sample; approximately 13% occur only once, and 22% lies in the top ten. The count of this clonotype is one. Antigen: not known. The TCR originated in a man aged 18 to 29 who had mild COVID-19 (a few samples of this study predate the infection). Cell type and time point are not known. Sequences were obtained from PBMCs or a T cell subset sorted from them (not recorded which). The rearrangement joins TRBV14 to TRBJ2-2; D not resolved. The CDR3 region has the DNA TGTGCCAGCAGCCAAGAATATGGACGGAGCGGGGAGCTGTTTTTT. Protein: CASSQEYGRSGELFF. The full variable domain, its missing parts supplied by reference TRBV14 and TRBJ2-2, is EAGVTQFPSHSVIEKGQTVTLRCDPISGHDNLYWYRRVMGKEIKFLLHFVKESKQDESGMPNNRFLAERTGGTYSTLKVQPAELEDSGVYFCASSQEYGRSGELFFGEGSRLTVL.